This entry concerns a single TCR beta chain. In the authors' workflow: Reference gene primer amplification in the assay estimated nucleated cell counts. The protocol was immunoSEQ multiplex PCR, while the TCRdb copy is restricted to in-frame clones and leaves out a portion. For V, J and clone size, that table is used; D and trimming come from the DNA. The sample holds 300,000 to 450,000 clones; approximately 89% are singletons and the top ten take more than 9%. These data originate in a study of blood T cell repertoires in COVID-19. CDR1 is KGHSH, CDR2 LQKENI, per germline. V trimming: 2 bases; J trimming: 10 bases; junction bases outside the gene matches: 10. The CDR3 covers 15 residues.

The V call is TRBV18, the J call TRBJ1-4; 7 nucleotides align to TRBD1. The specimen sequenced was peripheral blood. The clonotype comes from a woman in her 30s with COVID-19, enrolled during active disease. The CDR3 region is CASSPFDRDFGKLFF. In DNA, the CDR3 is TGTGCCAGCTCACCATTCGACAGGGATTTTGGAAAACTGTTTTTT. The full variable domain, rest sourced from reference TRBV18 and TRBJ1-4, is NAGVMQNPRHLVRRRGQEARLRCSPMKGHSHVYWYRQLPEEGLKFMVYLQKENIIDESGMPKERFSAEFPKEGPSILRIQQVVRGDSAAYFCASSPFDRDFGKLFFGSGTQLSVL.